The subject of this entry is one TCR beta chain. The antigen is undetermined. This specimen comes from a study of CD8+CD57+ T cells in acquired aplastic anemia. Study-wide results and limits: Some 28 CD8+ CDR3 sequences occurred in both the patients and the controls.

Previously, flow cytometry had revealed CD8+CD57+ cell expansion in the patients chosen for sequencing. Genomic DNA served as template for TCR beta VDJ and CDR3 profiling. MiXCR, run by TCRdb on the reads, gives a single entry per CDR3 protein. The table lists approximately 470,000 distinct CDR3 sequences, around 33% of them singletons. Between the trimmed V and J ends, which lost 7 bases and 7 bases, there was a span of 17 bases. CDR3 size: 14 residues. Germline V gene lookup returns CDR1 SGDLS and CDR2 YYNGEE. This sequence originates from a human donor with aplastic anemia. The chain recombines TRBV9 with TRBJ1-4; D perhaps matches TRBD1 (6 bases). Material for sequencing was sorted CD4+, CD8+, or CD8+CD57+ T cells (not recorded which) from PBMCs. The CDR3 DNA sequence: TGTGCCAGCTCAAGAGGCAGGGGTGTTGAAAAACTGTTTTTT. It encodes CASSRGRGVEKLFF.